Listed below are T cell receptor beta chains from one sample, sequenced in a study of blood T cell repertoires in COVID-19. Clones were read by immunoSEQ multiplex PCR, and TCRdb kept only the in-frame ones, dropping some. The data show 150,000 or so clones, about four fifths seen once. The sequencing input was peripheral blood. The receptors shown here come from a human donor with acute or convalescent COVID-19. The donor label of this sample is uncertain. CDR3s include the opening cysteine and the closing phenylalanine or tryptophan. The D gene is left open where the match is weak. Clone sizes are given selectively: once, few, many, or a class where the clone is expanded.

J gene: TRBJ1-1
D gene: TRBD1
V gene: TRBV5-6
clone size: -
CDR3 DNA: TGTGCCAGCAGCTTTGTCACGGGACAGCAGGAGGCTTTCTTT
CDR3 protein: CASSFVTGQQEAFF

J gene: TRBJ2-6
D gene: TRBD2
V gene: TRBV5-1
clone size: -
CDR3 DNA: TGCGCCAGCAGCACCGAGCGGGGGTATGGGGCCAACGTCCTGACTTTC
CDR3 protein: CASSTERGYGANVLTF

J gene: TRBJ1-1
D gene: -
V gene: TRBV10-3
clone size: -
CDR3 DNA: TGTGCCATCAGTGTAACAGAGAACACTGAAGCTTTCTTT
CDR3 protein: CAISVTENTEAFF

J gene: TRBJ1-1
D gene: TRBD1
V gene: TRBV4-3
clone size: few
CDR3 DNA: TGCGCCAGCAGCCAATTATACAGGGGCACTGAAGCTTTCTTT
CDR3 protein: CASSQLYRGTEAFF

J gene: TRBJ1-1
D gene: -
V gene: TRBV5-6
clone size: -
CDR3 DNA: TGTGCCAGCAGCCTTAGCACTGAAGCTTTCTTT
CDR3 protein: CASSLSTEAFF

J gene: TRBJ2-7
D gene: -
V gene: TRBV6-8
clone size: many
CDR3 DNA: TGTGCCAGCAGTTACACGCAGGCGCGGGACGAGCAGTACTTC
CDR3 protein: CASSYTQARDEQYF

J gene: TRBJ2-7
D gene: TRBD2
V gene: TRBV4-3
clone size: -
CDR3 DNA: TGCGCCAGCAGCCAAGGTCCTAGCGGGGGTATATTTAGCTACGAGCAGTACTTC
CDR3 protein: CASSQGPSGGIFSYEQYF

J gene: TRBJ1-3
D gene: TRBD1
V gene: TRBV4-1
clone size: -
CDR3 DNA: TGCGCCAGCAGCCCCCAGGGGGCAGAGGGAAACACCATATATTTT
CDR3 protein: CASSPQGAEGNTIYF

J gene: TRBJ1-1
D gene: TRBD1
V gene: TRBV4-2
clone size: -
CDR3 DNA: TGTGCCAGCAGCCCCCGACAGGGACGCAACACTGAAGCTTTCTTT
CDR3 protein: CASSPRQGRNTEAFF

J gene: TRBJ1-6
D gene: -
V gene: TRBV6-2/TRBV6-3
clone size: -
CDR3 DNA: TGTGCCAGCAGTTTAAGACAGGCTCTAGGGAATTCACCCCTCCACTTT
CDR3 protein: CASSLRQALGNSPLHF

J gene: TRBJ2-3
D gene: TRBD2
V gene: TRBV3-1/TRBV3-2
clone size: -
CDR3 DNA: TGTGCCAGCAGCCACCTAGCGGGGGGTTTCACAGATACGCAGTATTTT
CDR3 protein: CASSHLAGGFTDTQYF

J gene: TRBJ1-2
D gene: TRBD1
V gene: TRBV3-1/TRBV3-2
clone size: -
CDR3 DNA: TGTGCCAGCAGTCTCCTGGACAGGGATCGGGGCTATGGCTACACCTTC
CDR3 protein: CASSLLDRDRGYGYTF

J gene: TRBJ2-1
D gene: TRBD2
V gene: TRBV4-1
clone size: -
CDR3 DNA: TGCGCCAGCAAATCTAGCGGGGGGGCCGACTACAATGAGCAGTTCTTC
CDR3 protein: CASKSSGGADYNEQFF

J gene: TRBJ1-1
D gene: TRBD1
V gene: TRBV5-6
clone size: once
CDR3 DNA: TGTGCCAGCAGCCCCGAGCCCGGGACAGTGAACACTGAAGCTTTCTTT
CDR3 protein: CASSPEPGTVNTEAFF

J gene: TRBJ2-1
D gene: -
V gene: TRBV18
clone size: -
CDR3 DNA: TGTGCCAGCTCACCGGCTACAGGGTACAATGAGCAGTTCTTC
CDR3 protein: CASSPATGYNEQFF

J gene: TRBJ2-3
D gene: TRBD1
V gene: TRBV19
clone size: -
CDR3 DNA: TGTGCCAGTACCGCCCGCCCGGGACAGGGGGGAGATACGCAGTATTTT
CDR3 protein: CASTARPGQGGDTQYF

J gene: TRBJ1-6
D gene: -
V gene: TRBV21-1
clone size: few
CDR3 DNA: TGTGCCAGCAGCAAAGGTATATTCGAGTCACCCCTCCACTTT
CDR3 protein: CASSKGIFESPLHF

J gene: TRBJ2-7
D gene: -
V gene: TRBV18
clone size: -
CDR3 DNA: TGTGCCAGCTCACCACCGGAGGTCCCCTACGAGCAGTACTTC
CDR3 protein: CASSPPEVPYEQYF

J gene: TRBJ2-2
D gene: TRBD1
V gene: TRBV4-3
clone size: -
CDR3 DNA: TGCGCCAGCAGCCAAGACTTGGTAAAAGGACAGGGTGGTAGTGGCGGGGAGCTGTTTTTT
CDR3 protein: CASSQDLVKGQGGSGGELFF

J gene: TRBJ2-2
D gene: -
V gene: TRBV7-2
clone size: -
CDR3 DNA: TGTGCCAGCAGCTTAGCTGCCACTTACTCTAACACCGGGGAGCTGTTTTTT
CDR3 protein: CASSLAATYSNTGELFF

J gene: TRBJ2-3
D gene: TRBD1
V gene: TRBV10-2
clone size: once
CDR3 DNA: TGCGCCAGCAGGTTGGGACAGGGGAGCACGGATACGCAGTATTTT
CDR3 protein: CASRLGQGSTDTQYF

J gene: TRBJ2-7
D gene: TRBD2
V gene: TRBV18
clone size: -
CDR3 DNA: TGTGCCAGCTCACCCGGGACTAGTCACGAGCAGTACTTC
CDR3 protein: CASSPGTSHEQYF

J gene: TRBJ1-2
D gene: -
V gene: TRBV27
clone size: -
CDR3 DNA: TGTGCCAGCAGGGATAACAGGGAGCTGGGCGGCTACACCTTC
CDR3 protein: CASRDNRELGGYTF

J gene: TRBJ1-6
D gene: TRBD1
V gene: TRBV10-3
clone size: -
CDR3 DNA: TGTGCCATCAGGGAGGGACAGGGGGCTCATAATTCACCCCTCCACTTT
CDR3 protein: CAIREGQGAHNSPLHF

J gene: TRBJ1-6
D gene: TRBD1
V gene: TRBV5-1
clone size: -
CDR3 DNA: TGCGCCAGCAGCTTAGTAGGGGGCGGCTCACCCCTCCACTTT
CDR3 protein: CASSLVGGGSPLHF

J gene: TRBJ2-4
D gene: -
V gene: TRBV6-1
clone size: -
CDR3 DNA: TGTGCCAGCAGTGACGATGATTGGGGGCAGGGAAAAAACATTCAGTACTTC
CDR3 protein: CASSDDDWGQGKNIQYF

J gene: TRBJ2-5
D gene: -
V gene: TRBV5-1
clone size: -
CDR3 DNA: TGCGCCAGCAGCTCCCCCCGGGGGGCGGAGACCCAGTACTTC
CDR3 protein: CASSSPRGAETQYF

J gene: TRBJ2-5
D gene: TRBD1
V gene: TRBV18
clone size: -
CDR3 DNA: TGTGCCAGCTCAAATGCCCCGGACAGGGGAGGGATCCAGTACTTC
CDR3 protein: CASSNAPDRGGIQYF

J gene: TRBJ1-5
D gene: TRBD1
V gene: TRBV5-1
clone size: -
CDR3 DNA: TGCGCCAGCAGCTCGACAGGGGATCTTAATCAGCCCCAGCATTTT
CDR3 protein: CASSSTGDLNQPQHF

J gene: TRBJ2-4
D gene: -
V gene: TRBV7-2
clone size: once
CDR3 DNA: TGTGCCAGCAGCTACTCCCGGGGGAACAAAAACATTCAGTACTTC
CDR3 protein: CASSYSRGNKNIQYF

J gene: TRBJ1-5
D gene: -
V gene: TRBV2
clone size: -
CDR3 DNA: TGTGCCAGCAGTGTACAGGGAAGGCAGCCCCAGCATTTT
CDR3 protein: CASSVQGRQPQHF

J gene: TRBJ2-2
D gene: TRBD1
V gene: TRBV7-9
clone size: -
CDR3 DNA: TGTGCCAGCAGCCGTACAGGGGCCGTGAACACCGGGGAGCTGTTTTTT
CDR3 protein: CASSRTGAVNTGELFF

J gene: TRBJ2-3
D gene: -
V gene: TRBV10-3
clone size: -
CDR3 DNA: TGTGCCTCCTCCCGCGCGCCAGATACGCAGTATTTT
CDR3 protein: CASSRAPDTQYF

J gene: TRBJ1-4
D gene: TRBD1
V gene: TRBV7-2
clone size: -
CDR3 DNA: TGTGCCAGCAGCTTACGAGGGGCAGGGGGTGAAAAACTGTTTTTT
CDR3 protein: CASSLRGAGGEKLFF

J gene: TRBJ1-4
D gene: -
V gene: TRBV30
clone size: -
CDR3 DNA: TGTGCCTGGAGTGGGCCCAGGGTTTATGAAAAACTGTTTTTT
CDR3 protein: CAWSGPRVYEKLFF

J gene: TRBJ1-1
D gene: -
V gene: TRBV3-1/TRBV3-2
clone size: -
CDR3 DNA: TGTGCCAGCAGCCAAGGTGGGGGGAGCACTGAAGCTTTCTTT
CDR3 protein: CASSQGGGSTEAFF

J gene: TRBJ2-1
D gene: -
V gene: TRBV6-5
clone size: -
CDR3 DNA: TGTGCCAGCAGTTACTCGAGCGGAAACAATGAGCAGTTCTTC
CDR3 protein: CASSYSSGNNEQFF

J gene: TRBJ2-1
D gene: TRBD2
V gene: TRBV19
clone size: -
CDR3 DNA: TGTGCCAGTAGTATCGGGACTAGCGGGCTGCAGTTCTTC
CDR3 protein: CASSIGTSGLQFF

J gene: TRBJ2-5
D gene: -
V gene: TRBV7-8
clone size: few
CDR3 DNA: TGTGCCAGCAGCTCGGCCGGTGGGCGGGCGGCGGAGACCCAGTACTTC
CDR3 protein: CASSSAGGRAAETQYF

J gene: TRBJ2-6
D gene: -
V gene: TRBV6-5
clone size: -
CDR3 DNA: TGTGCCAGCTCTATTTCTCCTGGGGCCAACGTCCTGACTTTC
CDR3 protein: CASSISPGANVLTF

J gene: TRBJ1-2
D gene: -
V gene: TRBV4-1
clone size: few
CDR3 DNA: TGCGCCAGCAGCCAATATGAGGGCTACACCTTC
CDR3 protein: CASSQYEGYTF

J gene: TRBJ1-5
D gene: -
V gene: TRBV30
clone size: -
CDR3 DNA: TGTGCCTGGAGTGGGGGGCCGTATAGCAATCAGCCCCAGCATTTT
CDR3 protein: CAWSGGPYSNQPQHF

J gene: TRBJ1-1
D gene: -
V gene: TRBV13
clone size: -
CDR3 DNA: TGTGCCAGCAGGAATTCTCAGGGGAGAAACACTGAAGCTTTCTTT
CDR3 protein: CASRNSQGRNTEAFF

J gene: TRBJ1-2
D gene: -
V gene: TRBV4-2
clone size: -
CDR3 DNA: TGTGCCAGCAGCCAAGAGGACTGGAACTATGGCTACACCTTC
CDR3 protein: CASSQEDWNYGYTF

J gene: TRBJ1-5
D gene: -
V gene: TRBV30
clone size: -
CDR3 DNA: TGTGCCTGGAGTGTACGCGGGGGGCGGCAGCCCCAGCATTTT
CDR3 protein: CAWSVRGGRQPQHF